This T cell receptor (beta chain) was identified during a study of blood T cells in healthy people across ages. The CDR3 contains 14 residues. The V gene's germline CDR1 is DFQATT and CDR2 SNEGSKA (reference sequence). The use of a sample-barcoded 5' primer and a J-beta primer mix characterized a second PCR of about 7 to 12 cycles. A single record per CDR3 protein comes from TCRdb applying MiXCR to the 5' RACE reads. Of around 1,000,000 distinct CDR3 sequences listed, 20% to 25% are singletons. A remark on this clonotype: The junction differs from germline at one of its ends, possibly a read error.

These records were also assigned to another study, of T cells of mothers and their children. That study reports: Sequencing got over 8.5 million TCR beta CDR3 reads from each mother and around 3.1 million from each child.

This TCR was sampled from a girl aged 2 to 9 in good health. The chain carries TRBV20-1 and TRBJ2-7; TRBD2 matches at 12 bases. Specimen: blood. CDR3 loop: CSAIRLAGVDEQYF. CDR3 DNA sequence: TGCAGTGCTATAAGACTAGCGGGAGTGGACGAGCAGTATTTC.